These 13 T cell receptor beta chains share one sample of origin, sequenced in a study of immune evolution from preneoplasia to lung adenocarcinoma. Sequencing was performed with immunoSEQ multiplex PCR; in TCRdb, only in-frame clones are kept and a portion is missing. This table holds 30,000 to 45,000 clones, 65% to 75% found once. Sequencing was carried out using FFPE invasive lung adenocarcinoma tissue. Receptor source: a person between 55 and 69 years old with lung adenocarcinoma.

The chain has TRBV19 and TRBJ1-1, with D possibly TRBD1 on 5 matching bases. The germline V and J ends were trimmed by 3 bases and 1 base, with 9 bases remaining between them. Germline loops: CDR1 LNHDA, CDR2 SQIVND (reference sequence). The CDR3 is made up of 14 amino acids. CDR3: CASSMVGGNTEAFF. The CDR3 DNA reads as TGTGCCAGTAGTATGGTGGGGGGGAACACTGAAGCTTTCTTT.

V usage is TRBV11-3 and J usage is TRBJ1-2; 7 bases fit TRBD1. Germline CDR1 and CDR2: SGHNT and YENEEA. The CDR3 is 14 amino acids. J lost 4 bases, V lost 5 bases, and 7 bases had no gene match. CDR3 region: CASSPGGLGYGYTF. The CDR3 DNA sequence: TGTGCCAGCAGCCCAGGGGGGTTAGGCTATGGCTACACCTTC.

This clone was seen a handful of times. The chain couples TRBV11-2 to TRBJ2-7; TRBD1 matches at 7 bases. The V gene end was trimmed by 2 bases and the J gene end by 4 bases; junction bases not matched to a gene: 8. Germline V gene lookup returns CDR1 SGHAT and CDR2 FQNNGV. The CDR3 loop spans 15 amino acids. The chain's CDR3 is CASSLSVQGWYEQYF. The CDR3 region has the DNA TGTGCCAGCAGCTTATCGGTACAGGGGTGGTACGAGCAGTACTTC.

V is TRBV5-1 and J is TRBJ2-7; D is possibly TRBD2 (5 bases). The V end lost 0 bases, the J end lost 4 bases, and 11 bases lay between the germline ends. The CDR3 runs 14 residues. Germline V gene sequence: CDR1 SGHRS, CDR2 YFSETQ. CDR3 nucleotides: TGCGCCAGCAGCTTGGTTCGGGGAAGGTACGAGCAGTACTTC. It encodes CASSLVRGRYEQYF.

The chain joins TRBV6-1 to TRBJ2-7; tentative D call: TRBD2 (5 bases). V shed 7 bases and J shed 4 bases, with 14 bases lying between them. This CDR3 spans 13 amino acids. Per germline, CDR1 MNHNS and CDR2 SASEGT. In nucleotides, the CDR3 is TGTGCCAGCAAGGAGGCAGGCGGGTACGAGCAGTACTTC. It specifies CASKEAGGYEQYF.

The gene calls are TRBV5-1 and TRBJ2-1; tentatively, D is TRBD2 (6 bases). Between the trimmed V and J ends, which lost 4 bases and 5 bases, there was a span of 10 bases. The CDR3 covers 13 residues. Germline values: CDR1 SGHRS, CDR2 YFSETQ. The CDR3 reads CASSKDYHNEQFF. The CDR3 DNA reads TGCGCCAGCAGCAAGGACTATCACAATGAGCAGTTCTTC.

The CDR3 DNA is TGTGCAAGTCGCTCCAGGTCAGGTCTCCCCACCTCTGGGGCCAACGTCCTGACTTTC. Amino acids: CASRSRSGLPTSGANVLTF. The chain joins TRBV12-2 to TRBJ2-6; TRBD1, as called in the table, went unchecked against the DNA. TRBV12-2 is recorded as a pseudogene. This CDR3 comprises 19 residues.

Worth noting for this clone: The same CDR3 arises from other DNA sequences in this sample as well. This sequence joins TRBV6-5 and TRBJ2-1; 8 bases agree with TRBD2. The CDR3 covers 15 residues. Trimming cost V 0 bases and J 8 bases; bases outside gene matches: 6. The germline V gene has CDR1 MNHEY and CDR2 SVGAGI. The CDR3 DNA reads as TGTGCCAGCAGTTACTCCAGCGGGAGTTCTGATGAGCAGTTCTTC. Translating it yields CASSYSSGSSDEQFF.

The V call is TRBV5-1, the J call TRBJ2-5; weak D call: TRBD2 (5 bases). V was shortened by 0 bases and J by 11 bases, with 17 bases between the two germline ends. The CDR3 is 14 residues long. Germline loops: CDR1 SGHRS, CDR2 YFSETQ. The CDR3 DNA follows: TGCGCCAGCAGCTTGGGGAGCCATAGTAGGGAGCAGTACTTC. Residues: CASSLGSHSREQYF. Filled out from reference TRBV5-1 and TRBJ2-5, the complete variable domain reads KAGVTQTPRYLIKTRGQQVTLSCSPISGHRSVSWYQQTPGQGLQFLFEYFSETQRNKGNFPGRFSGRQFSNSRSEMNVSTLELGDSALYLCASSLGSHSREQYFGPGTRLLVL.

This chain connects TRBV28 to TRBJ1-5; tentatively, D is TRBD1 (6 bases). CDR3 length: 15 residues. The ends were cut back, 5 bases at V and 4 bases at J, with 15 bases in the middle. Germline lookup yields CDR1 MDHEN and CDR2 SYDVKM. The DNA for the CDR3 is TGTGCCAGCAGTCTAGAGAGGGGGGGTAATCAGCCCCAGCATTTT. Its translation: CASSLERGGNQPQHF.

This clone appeared once. The chain joins TRBV5-6 to TRBJ2-4, with unresolved D. Germline CDR1 and CDR2: SGHDT and YYEEEE. The CDR3 extends over 14 amino acids. The V end lost 4 bases, the J end lost 3 bases, and 11 bases lay between the germline ends. The CDR3 DNA reads as TGTGCCAGCAGCCCGACGGGCGGCAAAAACATTCAGTACTTC. It encodes CASSPTGGKNIQYF.

V gene TRBV5-1 combines with J gene TRBJ1-1; weak D call: TRBD1 (6 bases). Looked up from germline, CDR1 is SGHRS and CDR2 is YFSETQ. V lost 0 bases, J lost 7 bases, and 16 bases lay in between. The CDR3 loop spans 15 amino acids. CDR3 bases: TGCGCCAGCAGCTTGGTTGGTCAGGGGAGAGGTGAAGCTTTCTTT. Protein sequence: CASSLVGQGRGEAFF.

The gene calls are TRBV10-3 and TRBJ1-1, with 11 bases lining up with TRBD1. The CDR3 is 17 residues long. Germline V lookup: CDR1 ENHRY, CDR2 SYGVKD. Unmatched junction bases numbered 9, after V lost 2 bases and J lost 4 bases. The chain's CDR3 is CAISEGSTGTGGTEAFF. The DNA of the CDR3 is TGTGCCATCAGTGAGGGGAGTACCGGGACAGGGGGCACTGAAGCTTTCTTT.